A selection of T cell receptor beta chains follows, all from one sample in a study of OX40 agonist ivuxolimab in advanced cancers. Only in-frame clones appear in the TCRdb table, and some are missing; sequencing was by immunoSEQ multiplex PCR. The data show about 72,000 clones, 88% seen once. Sequencing used CD4+ or CD8+ T cells sorted from blood, obtained in a trial of the OX40 agonist ivuxolimab. These receptors all stem from an adult with an advanced solid tumor such as melanoma, head and neck, liver or kidney cancer. Both conserved end residues are part of each CDR3. The D gene is left open where the match is weak. Size tells how often a clone was seen (once, few, many) or the class of an expanded clone, and some rows leave it out.

CDR3nt	CDR3aa	d_gene	v_gene	j_gene	abundance
TGTGCCAGCAGCCGGGAGAGGGACACTGAAGCTTTCTTT	CASSRERDTEAFF	.	TRBV6-5	TRBJ1-1	.
TGTGCCAGCAGCGGGGACAGGGTAGGCAATCAGCCCCAGCATTTT	CASSGDRVGNQPQHF	TRBD1	TRBV7-2	TRBJ1-5	.
TGTGCCAGTAGTACCACTAGCGGGAGAAGGACCGGGGAGCTGTTTTTT	CASSTTSGRRTGELFF	TRBD2	TRBV19	TRBJ2-2	.
TGCGCCAGCAGCTTGGTGCGGGAGGAGCAGTTCTTC	CASSLVREEQFF	TRBD2	TRBV5-1	TRBJ2-1	.
TGCGCCAGCAGCCCCCGGACGGGCACGGGCTACACCTTC	CASSPRTGTGYTF	.	TRBV4-3	TRBJ1-2	.
TGTGCCAGCAGTTCTCCCGGGACAGGCAATCAGCCCCAGCATTTT	CASSSPGTGNQPQHF	TRBD1	TRBV6-6	TRBJ1-5	.
TGTGCCAGCAGCCTAACAGGGGGCGAGCAGTACTTC	CASSLTGGEQYF	TRBD1	TRBV28	TRBJ2-7	.
TGTGCCAGCAGGAGACAGGGAAACACCGGGGAGCTGTTTTTT	CASRRQGNTGELFF	TRBD1	TRBV7-2	TRBJ2-2	.
TGTGCCAGCAGGATGGTCTGGGTCCAAGAGACCCAGTACTTC	CASRMVWVQETQYF	.	TRBV5-6	TRBJ2-5	.
TGTGCCAGCAGCTTAGAAGGGGGACCCAGGCGGTACGATCAGCCCCAGCATTTT	CASSLEGGPRRYDQPQHF	.	TRBV7-8	TRBJ1-5	.
TGTGCCAGCAGTCGCGGACAGGATGAAGCTTTCTTT	CASSRGQDEAFF	TRBD1	TRBV5-4	TRBJ1-1	few
TGCAGCGCCCTACTAGCGGGACCAGATACGCAGTATTTT	CSALLAGPDTQYF	TRBD2	TRBV29-1	TRBJ2-3	.
TGTGCCAGCAGTTCCACGGGAGGTCGCGGCTACACCTTC	CASSSTGGRGYTF	.	TRBV6-5	TRBJ1-2	.
TGTGCCAGCAGTTACCCCGACAACCCCTATGGCTACACCTTC	CASSYPDNPYGYTF	.	TRBV28	TRBJ1-2	.
TGTGCCAGCAGCATAGGCAGCAATCAGCCCCAGCATTTT	CASSIGSNQPQHF	.	TRBV6-4	TRBJ1-5	.
TGTGCCAGCAGTCCGACAGGGGCGTCCCACGAGCAGTACTTC	CASSPTGASHEQYF	TRBD1	TRBV6-1	TRBJ2-7	.
TGTGCCAGCAGCTATAGCGGGATAGGTGAGCAGTTCTTC	CASSYSGIGEQFF	TRBD2	TRBV11-3	TRBJ2-1	.
TGTGCCAGCAGCGCACTTGGGACTGACTCCTACAATGAGCAGTTCTTC	CASSALGTDSYNEQFF	.	TRBV9	TRBJ2-1	.
TGTGCCAGCCAGGGACAGGGTTTTAGCGAGCAGTACTTC	CASQGQGFSEQYF	TRBD1	TRBV28	TRBJ2-7	.
TGTGCCAGCAGTCCCGTTAACAGGGCTCCAAACACTGAAGCTTTCTTT	CASSPVNRAPNTEAFF	.	TRBV28	TRBJ1-1	.
TGTGCCAGCAGCTTTCAAGGGGGCACTGAAGCTTTCTTT	CASSFQGGTEAFF	.	TRBV5-4	TRBJ1-1	.
TGTGCCAGCAGTTACCGGCGGGGGGGCAGCACAGATACGCAGTATTTT	CASSYRRGGSTDTQYF	TRBD2	TRBV6-6	TRBJ2-3	.
TGTGCCAGTAGCGGGACAGGGAGAGGGACCCAGTACTTC	CASSGTGRGTQYF	TRBD1	TRBV19	TRBJ2-5	few
TGTGCCAGCAGCTTTGTTCCGGGACTAGCGGGAGAAGAGACCCAGTACTTC	CASSFVPGLAGEETQYF	TRBD2	TRBV7-8	TRBJ2-5	.
TGTGCCAGCAGTGCAGGGGAGATCGGGGAGCTGTTTTTT	CASSAGEIGELFF	.	TRBV2	TRBJ2-2	.
TGTGCCAGCAGTTCCGGGAGTGTTAGTTCACCCCTCCACTTT	CASSSGSVSSPLHF	.	TRBV2	TRBJ1-6	.
TGTGCCAGCAGCCCCGTCGGACAGGGGGGTAGAGGCGGCTACACCTTC	CASSPVGQGGRGGYTF	TRBD1	TRBV11-3	TRBJ1-2	.
TGTGCCAGCAGCTTGAGGCACGGGAACAGCATCCAAGAGACCCAGTACTTC	CASSLRHGNSIQETQYF	.	TRBV7-9	TRBJ2-5	.
TGTGCCAGCAGTCTGGAGACAGGGGCCGAGCAGTACTTC	CASSLETGAEQYF	TRBD1	TRBV2	TRBJ2-7	once
TGTGCCAGCAGACGTAGTAGGGACGGGAGGGCCACAGATACGCAGTATTTT	CASRRSRDGRATDTQYF	TRBD2	TRBV9	TRBJ2-3	.
TGTGCCAGCAGTTATGAGGGGCCCTACAATGAGCAGTTCTTC	CASSYEGPYNEQFF	.	TRBV27	TRBJ2-1	.
TGTGCCAGCAGCTCCCCGACAGCCGTCTACGAGCAGTACTTC	CASSSPTAVYEQYF	.	TRBV11-3	TRBJ2-7	.
TGTGCCAGCAGCTTCCGAGGGTCATGGGACGAGCAGTACTTC	CASSFRGSWDEQYF	.	TRBV11-3	TRBJ2-7	.
TGCAGTGCTAGAGGGGTCTACGAGCAGTACTTC	CSARGVYEQYF	.	TRBV20-1	TRBJ2-7	.
TGCGCCAGCAGTGAGAGGGACAGAGGAGAAAAACTGTTTTTT	CASSERDRGEKLFF	TRBD1	TRBV10-1	TRBJ1-4	.
TGTGCCAGCAGCGTAGTTCCGGGGGGTGCTACCTACGAGCAGTACTTC	CASSVVPGGATYEQYF	TRBD2	TRBV9	TRBJ2-7	.
TGTGCCAGCAGCGACAGGGTTCAGCCCCAGCATTTT	CASSDRVQPQHF	TRBD1	TRBV6-5	TRBJ1-5	.
TGCGCCAGCAGCTTGGCTTCGGACAGTCTGTCCTACGAGCAGTACTTC	CASSLASDSLSYEQYF	.	TRBV5-1	TRBJ2-7	.
TGTGCCATCAGTGAGTCGGGAAGGGTTGAAGCTTTCTTT	CAISESGRVEAFF	.	TRBV10-3	TRBJ1-1	.
TGTGCCATCAATGACTTTGGTGGGGTCCACTATGGCTACACCTTC	CAINDFGGVHYGYTF	.	TRBV10-3	TRBJ1-2	.
TGTGCCAGCAGTTCCCCGATCACCACTGAAGCTTTCTTT	CASSSPITTEAFF	.	TRBV28	TRBJ1-1	.
TGTGCCGTAGGGGGGAGTGGGTACGAGCAGTACTTC	CAVGGSGYEQYF	.	TRBV11-3	TRBJ2-7	.
TGTGCCAGTAGTCGCCGGGACTCTGGAAACACCATATATTTT	CASSRRDSGNTIYF	.	TRBV19	TRBJ1-3	once
TGTGCCAGCAGCAAAGGACGGCCGCCGCCAGCCAAAAACATTCAGTACTTC	CASSKGRPPPAKNIQYF	.	TRBV21-1	TRBJ2-4	medium-sized
TGTGCCAGCAGCACAGCCGGGGGGGGAGCTGGCTACACCTTC	CASSTAGGGAGYTF	.	TRBV7-2	TRBJ1-2	.
TGTGCCTGGAGTGTGCAGGGGGACTATGGCTACACCTTC	CAWSVQGDYGYTF	TRBD1	TRBV30	TRBJ1-2	.
TGTGCCAGCAGCGATTTTGGAAACACCATATATTTT	CASSDFGNTIYF	.	TRBV5-5	TRBJ1-3	.
TGTGCCAGCAGTCTAACAGGGGTAGGCACTGAAGCTTTCTTT	CASSLTGVGTEAFF	TRBD1	TRBV7-8	TRBJ1-1	once